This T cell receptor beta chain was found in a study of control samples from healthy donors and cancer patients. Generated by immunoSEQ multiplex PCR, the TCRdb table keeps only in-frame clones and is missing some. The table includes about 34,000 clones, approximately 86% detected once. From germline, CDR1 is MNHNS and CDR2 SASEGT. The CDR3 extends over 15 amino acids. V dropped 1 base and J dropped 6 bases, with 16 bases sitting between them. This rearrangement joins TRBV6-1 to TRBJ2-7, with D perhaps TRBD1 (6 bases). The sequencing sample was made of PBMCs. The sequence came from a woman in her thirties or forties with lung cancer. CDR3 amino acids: CASSEEDLGASEQYF. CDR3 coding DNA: TGTGCCAGCAGTGAAGAGGATTTGGGGGCGAGCGAGCAGTACTTC.